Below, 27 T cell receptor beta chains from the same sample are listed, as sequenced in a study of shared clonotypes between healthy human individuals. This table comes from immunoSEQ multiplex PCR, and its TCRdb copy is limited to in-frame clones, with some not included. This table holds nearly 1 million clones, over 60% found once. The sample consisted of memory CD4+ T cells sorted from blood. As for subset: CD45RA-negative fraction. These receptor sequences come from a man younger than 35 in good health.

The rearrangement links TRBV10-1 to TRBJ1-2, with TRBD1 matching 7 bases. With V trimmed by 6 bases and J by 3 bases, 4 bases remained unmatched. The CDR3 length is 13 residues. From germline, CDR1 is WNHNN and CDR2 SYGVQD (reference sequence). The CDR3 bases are TGCGCCAGCAGCCGGGACAGATACTATGGCTACACCTTC. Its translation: CASSRDRYYGYTF.

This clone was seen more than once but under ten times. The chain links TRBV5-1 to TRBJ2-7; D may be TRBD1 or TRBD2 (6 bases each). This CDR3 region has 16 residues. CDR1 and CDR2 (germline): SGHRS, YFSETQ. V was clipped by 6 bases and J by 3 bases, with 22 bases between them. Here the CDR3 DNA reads TGCGCCAGCACAGGGGTGGTGGGGGGTAGGATCTACGAGCAGTACTTC. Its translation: CASTGVVGGRIYEQYF.

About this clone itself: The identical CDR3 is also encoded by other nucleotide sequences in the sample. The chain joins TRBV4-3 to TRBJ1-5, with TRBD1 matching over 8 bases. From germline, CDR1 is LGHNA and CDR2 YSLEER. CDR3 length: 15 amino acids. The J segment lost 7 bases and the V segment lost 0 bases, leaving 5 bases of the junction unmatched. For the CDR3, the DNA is TGCGCCAGCAGCCAAGACCAGGGGGCAGGGCAGCCCCAGCATTTT. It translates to CASSQDQGAGQPQHF.

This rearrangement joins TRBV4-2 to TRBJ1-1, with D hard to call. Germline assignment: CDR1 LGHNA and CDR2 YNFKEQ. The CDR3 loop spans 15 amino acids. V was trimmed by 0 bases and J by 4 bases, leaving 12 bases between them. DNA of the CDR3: TGTGCCAGCAGCCAAGAGGTGCGGTTGGGCACTGAAGCTTTCTTT. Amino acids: CASSQEVRLGTEAFF.

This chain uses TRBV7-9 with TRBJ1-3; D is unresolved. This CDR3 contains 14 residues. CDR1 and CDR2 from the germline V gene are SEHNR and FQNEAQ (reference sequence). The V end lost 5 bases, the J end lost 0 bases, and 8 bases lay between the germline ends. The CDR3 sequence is CASSRGDSGNTIYF. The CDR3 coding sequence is TGTGCCAGCAGCCGCGGAGACTCTGGAAACACCATATATTTT.

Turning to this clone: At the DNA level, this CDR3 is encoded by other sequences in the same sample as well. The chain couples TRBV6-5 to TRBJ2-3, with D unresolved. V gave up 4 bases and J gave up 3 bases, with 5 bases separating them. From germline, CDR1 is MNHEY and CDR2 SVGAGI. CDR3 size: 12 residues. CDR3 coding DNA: TGTGCCAGCAGTTCGTCGACAGATACGCAGTATTTT. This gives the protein CASSSSTDTQYF.

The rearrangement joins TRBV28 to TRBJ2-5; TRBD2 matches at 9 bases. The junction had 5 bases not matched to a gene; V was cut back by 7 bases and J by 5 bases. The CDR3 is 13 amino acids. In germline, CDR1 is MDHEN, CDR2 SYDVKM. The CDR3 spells CASTIAGVETQYF. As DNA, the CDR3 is TGTGCCAGCACCATAGCGGGAGTTGAGACCCAGTACTTC.

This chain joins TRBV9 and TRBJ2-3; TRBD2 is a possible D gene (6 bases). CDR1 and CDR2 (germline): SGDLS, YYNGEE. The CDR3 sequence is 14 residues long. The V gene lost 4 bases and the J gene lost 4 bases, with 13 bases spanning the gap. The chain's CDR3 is CASSPGGNADTQYF. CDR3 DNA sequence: TGTGCCAGCAGCCCCGGCGGGAATGCAGATACGCAGTATTTT.

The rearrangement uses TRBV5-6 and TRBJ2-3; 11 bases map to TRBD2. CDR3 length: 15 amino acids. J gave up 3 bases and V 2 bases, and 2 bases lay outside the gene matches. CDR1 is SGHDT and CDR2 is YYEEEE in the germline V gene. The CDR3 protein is CASSFSGRATDTQYF. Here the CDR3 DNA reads TGTGCCAGCAGCTTTAGCGGGAGGGCGACAGATACGCAGTATTTT. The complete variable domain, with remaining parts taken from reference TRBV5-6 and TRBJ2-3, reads DAGVTQSPTHLIKTRGQQVTLRCSPKSGHDTVSWYQQALGQGPQFIFQYYEEEERQRGNFPDRFSGHQFPNYSSELNVNALLLGDSALYLCASSFSGRATDTQYFGPGTRLTVL.

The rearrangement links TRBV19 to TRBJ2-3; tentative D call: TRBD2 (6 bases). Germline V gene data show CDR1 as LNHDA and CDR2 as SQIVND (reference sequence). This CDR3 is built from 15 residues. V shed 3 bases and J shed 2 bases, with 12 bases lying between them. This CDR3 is CASSMGGGNTDTQYF. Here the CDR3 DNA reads TGTGCCAGTAGTATGGGCGGCGGGAACACAGATACGCAGTATTTT.

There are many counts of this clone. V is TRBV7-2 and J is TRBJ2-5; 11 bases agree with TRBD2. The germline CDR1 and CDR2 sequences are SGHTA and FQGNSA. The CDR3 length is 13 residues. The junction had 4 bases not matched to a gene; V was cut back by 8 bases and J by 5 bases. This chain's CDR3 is CASHLAGGETQYF. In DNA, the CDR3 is TGTGCCAGCCACCTAGCGGGGGGTGAGACCCAGTACTTC.

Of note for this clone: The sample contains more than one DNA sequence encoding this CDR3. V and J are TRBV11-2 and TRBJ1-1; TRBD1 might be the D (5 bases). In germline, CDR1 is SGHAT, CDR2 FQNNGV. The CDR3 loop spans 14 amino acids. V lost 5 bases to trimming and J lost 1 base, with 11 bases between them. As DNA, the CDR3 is TGTGCCAGCAGCCCGGGGACGGGGAACACTGAAGCTTTCTTT. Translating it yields CASSPGTGNTEAFF.

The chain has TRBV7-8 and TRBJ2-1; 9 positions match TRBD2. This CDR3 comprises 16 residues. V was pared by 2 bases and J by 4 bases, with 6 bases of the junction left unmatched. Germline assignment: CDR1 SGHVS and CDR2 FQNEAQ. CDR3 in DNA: TGTGCCAGCAGCTTACGGGTGACTAGCGGTTACAATGAGCAGTTCTTC. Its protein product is CASSLRVTSGYNEQFF.

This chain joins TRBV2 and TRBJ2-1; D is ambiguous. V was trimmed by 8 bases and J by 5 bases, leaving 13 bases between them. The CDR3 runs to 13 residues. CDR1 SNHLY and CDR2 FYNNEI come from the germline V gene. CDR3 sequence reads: CASGWLGNNEQFF. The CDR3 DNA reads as TGTGCCAGCGGGTGGCTGGGAAACAATGAGCAGTTCTTC.

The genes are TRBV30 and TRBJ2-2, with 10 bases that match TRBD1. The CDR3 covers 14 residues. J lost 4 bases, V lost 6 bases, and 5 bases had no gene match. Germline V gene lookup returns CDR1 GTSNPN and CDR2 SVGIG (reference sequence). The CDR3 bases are TGTGCCTGTGACAGGGGGCTTGGCACCGGGGAGCTGTTTTTT. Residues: CACDRGLGTGELFF.

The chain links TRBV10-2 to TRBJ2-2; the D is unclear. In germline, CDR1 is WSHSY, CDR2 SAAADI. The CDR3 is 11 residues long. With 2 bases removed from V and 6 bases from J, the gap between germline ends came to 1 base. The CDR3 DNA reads TGCGCCAGCAGTGAGGCCGGGGAGCTGTTTTTT. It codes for CASSEAGELFF.

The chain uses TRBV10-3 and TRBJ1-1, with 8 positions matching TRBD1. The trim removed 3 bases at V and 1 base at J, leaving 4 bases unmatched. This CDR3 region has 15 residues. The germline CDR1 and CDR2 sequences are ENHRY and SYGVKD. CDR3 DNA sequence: TGTGCCATCAGTGACTTAGGGACAGGGAACACTGAAGCTTTCTTT. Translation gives CAISDLGTGNTEAFF.

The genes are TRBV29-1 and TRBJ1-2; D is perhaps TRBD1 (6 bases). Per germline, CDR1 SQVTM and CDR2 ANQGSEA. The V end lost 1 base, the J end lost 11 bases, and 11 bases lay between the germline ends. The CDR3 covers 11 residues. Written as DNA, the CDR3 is TGCAGCGTTGAAGTTGGTCAGGGGTACACCTTC. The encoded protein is CSVEVGQGYTF. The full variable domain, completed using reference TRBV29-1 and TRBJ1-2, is SAVISQKPSRDICQRGTSLTIQCQVDSQVTMMFWYRQQPGQSLTLIATANQGSEATYESGFVIDKFPISRPNLTFSTLTVSNMSPEDSSIYLCSVEVGQGYTFGSGTRLTVV.

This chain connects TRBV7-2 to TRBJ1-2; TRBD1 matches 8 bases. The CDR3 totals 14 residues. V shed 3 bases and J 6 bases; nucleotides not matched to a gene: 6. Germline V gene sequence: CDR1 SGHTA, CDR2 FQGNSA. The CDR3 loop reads CASSFRDRPHGYTF. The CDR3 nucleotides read TGTGCCAGCAGCTTTAGGGACAGGCCCCATGGCTACACCTTC.

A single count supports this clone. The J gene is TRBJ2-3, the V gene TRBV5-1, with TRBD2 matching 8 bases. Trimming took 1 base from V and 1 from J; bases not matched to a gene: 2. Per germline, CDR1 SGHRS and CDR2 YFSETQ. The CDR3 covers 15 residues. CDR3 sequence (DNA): TGCGCCAGCAGCTTGCGGGAGGGGGGCACAGATACGCAGTATTTT. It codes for CASSLREGGTDTQYF.

DNA of the CDR3: TGCGCCAGCAGCCTTCAGAGATCCGGCGGGTCTTACACCGGGGAGCTGTTTTTT. It translates to CASSLQRSGGSYTGELFF. The gene calls are TRBV4-3 and TRBJ2-2, with TRBD2 as a possible D gene (5 bases). Germline CDR1 reads LGHNA; CDR2 reads YSLEER. CDR3 length: 18 residues. V lost 4 bases, J lost 3 bases, and 21 bases lay in between.

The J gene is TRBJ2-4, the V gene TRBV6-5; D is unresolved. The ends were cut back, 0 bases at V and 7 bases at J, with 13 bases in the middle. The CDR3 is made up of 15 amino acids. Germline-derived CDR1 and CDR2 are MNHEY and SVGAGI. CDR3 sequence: CASSYSHWAENIQYF. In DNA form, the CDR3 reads TGTGCCAGCAGTTACTCCCATTGGGCCGAGAACATTCAGTACTTC.

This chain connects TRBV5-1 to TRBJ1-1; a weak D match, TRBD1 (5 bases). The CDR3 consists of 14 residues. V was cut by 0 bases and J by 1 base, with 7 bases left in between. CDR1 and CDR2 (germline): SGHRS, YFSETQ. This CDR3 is CASSLGGANTEAFF. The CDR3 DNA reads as TGCGCCAGCAGCTTGGGTGGGGCGAACACTGAAGCTTTCTTT. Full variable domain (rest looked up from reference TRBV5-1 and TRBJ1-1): KAGVTQTPRYLIKTRGQQVTLSCSPISGHRSVSWYQQTPGQGLQFLFEYFSETQRNKGNFPGRFSGRQFSNSRSEMNVSTLELGDSALYLCASSLGGANTEAFFGQGTRLTVV.

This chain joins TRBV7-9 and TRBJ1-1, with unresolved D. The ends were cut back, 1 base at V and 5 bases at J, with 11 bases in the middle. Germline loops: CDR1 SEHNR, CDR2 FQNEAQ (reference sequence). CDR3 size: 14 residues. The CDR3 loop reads CASSLVRIGTEAFF. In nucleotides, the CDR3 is TGTGCCAGCAGCTTAGTAAGGATCGGAACTGAAGCTTTCTTT. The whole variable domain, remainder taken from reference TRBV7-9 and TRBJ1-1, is DTGVSQNPRHKITKRGQNVTFRCDPISEHNRLYWYRQTLGQGPEFLTYFQNEAQLEKSRLLSDRFSAERPKGSFSTLEIQRTEQGDSAMYLCASSLVRIGTEAFFGQGTRLTVV.

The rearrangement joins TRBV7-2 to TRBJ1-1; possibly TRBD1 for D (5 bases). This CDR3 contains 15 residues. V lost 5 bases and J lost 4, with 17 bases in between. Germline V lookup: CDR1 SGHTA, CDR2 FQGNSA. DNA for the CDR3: TGTGCCAGCAGCCCCTACACGGGGGGAATCACTGAAGCTTTCTTT. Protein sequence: CASSPYTGGITEAFF. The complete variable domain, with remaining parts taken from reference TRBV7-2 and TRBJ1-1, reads GAGVSQSPSNKVTEKGKDVELRCDPISGHTALYWYRQSLGQGLEFLIYFQGNSAPDKSGLPSDRFSAERTGGSVSTLTIQRTQQEDSAVYLCASSPYTGGITEAFFGQGTRLTVV.

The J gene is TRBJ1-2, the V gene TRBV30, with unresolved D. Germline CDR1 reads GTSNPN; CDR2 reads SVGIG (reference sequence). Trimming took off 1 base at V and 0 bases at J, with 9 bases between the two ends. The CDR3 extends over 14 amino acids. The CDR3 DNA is TGTGCCTGGAGTGAACGGTTAGCTAACTATGGCTACACCTTC. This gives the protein CAWSERLANYGYTF.

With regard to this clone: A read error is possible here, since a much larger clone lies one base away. Here the CDR3 reads CASIPGQLTDTQYF. DNA for the CDR3: TGTGCCAGCATCCCTGGACAGCTCACAGATACGCAGTATTTT. The chain has TRBV28 and TRBJ2-3; tentative D call: TRBD1 (6 bases). The CDR3 is 14 residues long. V was clipped by 7 bases and J by 2 bases, with 13 bases between them. CDR1 is MDHEN, CDR2 SYDVKM, per germline.